This T cell receptor beta chain stems from a study of blood T cell repertoires in COVID-19. Method: immunoSEQ multiplex PCR; TCRdb's copy keeps in-frame clones and lacks some. The sample holds tens of thousands of clones, approximately 88% seen once. Germline lookup yields CDR1 WSHSY and CDR2 SAAADI. This CDR3 has 14 amino acids. V was shortened by 0 bases and J by 8 bases, with 13 bases between the two germline ends. The gene calls are TRBV10-2 and TRBJ1-2; a possible D gene is TRBD1 (5 bases). The TCR comes from a man aged 50-60 years with active COVID-19. Sequencing used peripheral blood. The DNA of the CDR3 is TGCGCCAGCAGTGAGTCCCAGGGTAGATCGGGCTACACCTTC. This gives the protein CASSESQGRSGYTF.